The rows below give T cell receptor beta chains drawn from one sample of a study of T-cell reconstitution after alpha-beta-depleted transplantation in children. From the PCR reads, TCRdb called clonotypes with MiXCR, one entry per CDR3 protein. Of 200,000 to 250,000 distinct CDR3 sequences in the sample, approximately 9.5% were seen once. This specimen consisted of PBMCs from the stem cell graft donor, obtained from the stem cell graft. Receptors were obtained from a human donor who donated a stem cell graft to a child with acute lymphoblastic leukemia. CDR3s include the opening cysteine and the closing phenylalanine or tryptophan. The order of the fields is clone size, J gene, V gene, D gene, CDR3 DNA, CDR3 protein. The D gene is left open where the match is weak. Not all rows give a size; the values are once, few, many and, for expanded clones, a class.

>-|TRBJ1-5|TRBV20-1|-
TGCAGTGCTAGAAACAGGTTGGACAATCAGCCCCAGCATTTT
CSARNRLDNQPQHF
>-|TRBJ1-3|TRBV30|-
TGTGCCTGGAGTGGGATTATCTCTGGAAACACCATATATTTT
CAWSGIISGNTIYF
>many|TRBJ2-1|TRBV10-3|-
TGTGCCATCAGTGACGGGGTCTACAATGAGCAGTTCTTC
CAISDGVYNEQFF
>few|TRBJ1-2|TRBV5-6|-
TGTGCCAGCAGCTTGGTGGGGGCTACTAACTATGGCTACACCTTC
CASSLVGATNYGYTF
>many|TRBJ2-2|TRBV5-1|-
TGCGCCAGCGGGACGGACCTCAATACCGGGGAGCTGTTTTTT
CASGTDLNTGELFF
>-|TRBJ1-5|TRBV10-3|TRBD1
TGTGCCATCAGCCAGGACAGGGCGGCGCGTCAGCCCCAGCATTTT
CAISQDRAARQPQHF
>many|TRBJ2-1|TRBV5-6|TRBD2
TGTGCCAGCAGCTTCCCGGGACTAGCATCTGATGAGCAGTTCTTC
CASSFPGLASDEQFF
>-|TRBJ1-3|TRBV7-2|-
TGTGCCAGCACCCCTGGCCCTGGAAACACCATATATTTT
CASTPGPGNTIYF
>few|TRBJ2-3|TRBV3-1|-
TGTGCCAGCAGCCAAGAAGGCGGGGCAGATACGCAGTATTTT
CASSQEGGADTQYF
>few|TRBJ2-2|TRBV20-1|TRBD2
TGCAGTGCTAGGACTAGCGAGAACACCGGGGAGCTGTTTTTT
CSARTSENTGELFF
>few|TRBJ1-1|TRBV12-3/TRBV12-4|TRBD1
TGTGCCAGCAGACTACGGACAGGGGGTACCACTGAAGCTTTCTTT
CASRLRTGGTTEAFF
>-|TRBJ1-2|TRBV5-6|-
TGTGCCAGCAGCTTGGGACAGGTGGGCTATGGCTACACCTTC
CASSLGQVGYGYTF
>few|TRBJ1-2|TRBV12-3/TRBV12-4|-
TGTGCCAGCAGTCCAGAGGGACCGATTAACTATGGCTACACCTTC
CASSPEGPINYGYTF
>few|TRBJ1-1|TRBV18|TRBD1
TGTGCCAGCTCACCATTTACAGGGGACACTGAAGCTTTCTTT
CASSPFTGDTEAFF
>-|TRBJ2-1|TRBV4-1|-
TGCGCCAGCAGCCAAGACCGGACCGGGCAGTTCTTC
CASSQDRTGQFF
>few|TRBJ2-7|TRBV6-5|-
TGTGCCAGCAGTTACGCCGGACAGTTATACGAGCAGTACTTC
CASSYAGQLYEQYF
>few|TRBJ1-1|TRBV18|TRBD1
TGTGCCAGCTCAACGGGACAGGGTGAAGCTTTCTTT
CASSTGQGEAFF
>few|TRBJ2-1|TRBV10-3|-
TGTGCCATCAGTGAGGTAACGGGGGGCGACAATGAGCAGTTCTTC
CAISEVTGGDNEQFF
>once|TRBJ1-4|TRBV7-9|-
TGTGCCAGCAGCTTATTTGGGGGAAGAGTTGAAAAACTGTTTTTT
CASSLFGGRVEKLFF
>-|TRBJ2-3|TRBV15|TRBD2
TGTGCCACCAGCAGATCGAATATAGCGGGAGGTACAGATACGCAGTATTTT
CATSRSNIAGGTDTQYF
>-|TRBJ2-4|TRBV6-5|-
TGTGCCAGCAGTTACACCGGCTCTGCCAAAAACATTCAGTACTTC
CASSYTGSAKNIQYF
>-|TRBJ2-3|TRBV12-3/TRBV12-4|TRBD2
TGTGCCAGCAGTGACGGACTAGCGGGGGGCTTCACAGATACGCAGTATTTT
CASSDGLAGGFTDTQYF
>few|TRBJ1-1|TRBV5-4|TRBD1
TGTGCCAGCAGTAACCGGGACAGGAACACTGAAGCTTTCTTT
CASSNRDRNTEAFF
>few|TRBJ2-1|TRBV5-1|TRBD2
TGCGCCAGCAGCTCGGGACTAAAAAACAATGAGCAGTTCTTC
CASSSGLKNNEQFF
>few|TRBJ1-2|TRBV5-1|-
TGCGCCAGCAGCATTTCAGGGGACCGATATGGCTACACCTTC
CASSISGDRYGYTF